The clone carrying this T cell receptor (beta chain) was detected many times. No antigen is known for it. Unmatched junction bases numbered 7, after V lost 0 bases and J lost 2 bases. Germline CDR1 reads LGHNA; CDR2 reads YSLEER. This CDR3 has 16 amino acids. A second PCR of 7 to 11 cycles used a sample-barcoded 5' primer and a J-beta primer mix. TCRdb independently ran MiXCR on the 5' RACE reads; one entry per CDR3 protein. The table records under 1,000,000 distinct CDR3 sequences, under 40% of them present only once. The sample originates from a study of blood T cells in healthy people across ages. The study, taken as a whole, reports: The study found more naive CD4+ cells and higher diversity in long-lived than aged donors. Measured against age, TCR beta diversity per million T cells decreased in a roughly linear manner.

The origin of this receptor is a man between 18 and 29 years old in good health. The sequencing input was blood. This sequence joins TRBV4-3 and TRBJ2-7, with TRBD1 matching over 7 bases. The CDR3 is CASSQDRDSLPYEQYF. DNA for the CDR3: TGCGCCAGCAGCCAAGATAGGGACAGCCTCCCCTACGAGCAGTACTTC.